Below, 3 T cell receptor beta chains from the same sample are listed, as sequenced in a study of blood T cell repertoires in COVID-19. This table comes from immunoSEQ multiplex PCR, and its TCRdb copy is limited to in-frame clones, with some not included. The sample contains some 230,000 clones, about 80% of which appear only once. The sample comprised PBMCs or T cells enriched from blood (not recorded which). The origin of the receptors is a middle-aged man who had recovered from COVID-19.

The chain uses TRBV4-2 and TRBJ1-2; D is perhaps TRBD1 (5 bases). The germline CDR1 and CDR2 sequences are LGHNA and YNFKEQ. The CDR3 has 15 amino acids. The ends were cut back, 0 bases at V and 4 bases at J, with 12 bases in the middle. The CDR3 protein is CASSQDSREVYGYTF. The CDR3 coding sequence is TGTGCCAGCAGCCAAGATAGCAGGGAAGTCTATGGCTACACCTTC.

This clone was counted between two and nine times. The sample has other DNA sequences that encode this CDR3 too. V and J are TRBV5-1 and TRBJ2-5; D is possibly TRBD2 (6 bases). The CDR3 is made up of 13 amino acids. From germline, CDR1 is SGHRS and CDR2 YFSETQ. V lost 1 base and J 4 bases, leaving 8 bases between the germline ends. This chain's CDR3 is CASSLYGGETQYF. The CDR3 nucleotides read TGCGCCAGCAGCTTGTACGGGGGAGAGACCCAGTACTTC.

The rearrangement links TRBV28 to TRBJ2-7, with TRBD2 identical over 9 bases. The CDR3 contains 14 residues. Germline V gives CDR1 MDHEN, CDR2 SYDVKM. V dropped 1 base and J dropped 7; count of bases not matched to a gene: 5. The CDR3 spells CASSLLGSGGEQYF. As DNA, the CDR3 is TGTGCCAGCAGTTTATTGGGTAGCGGGGGAGAGCAGTACTTC.